The text below deals with one T cell receptor beta chain. This clonotype came up many times. Its antigen is unknown. One end of the junction is discordant with germline, which a read error may explain. CDR1 and CDR2 (SNHLY, FYNNEI) derive from the germline V gene. Including cysteine and phenylalanine, the CDR3 has 17 amino acids. Only CDR3 DNA is held: 51 bases, read in frame from base 1. Starting from about 400 ng RNA, TCR libraries were constructed with the Immunoverse kit using molecular barcoded adaptors that cover the alpha/delta and beta/gamma chains. TCR library preparation was performed with the same RNA that was used for transcriptome sequencing. Sequencing of TCR libraries was carried out on an Illumina HiSeq 4000 with 2 x 150 cycles. The authors' analysis ran thus. Using MiXCR, which included quality filtering and error correction, TCR reads were aligned to human V, D, J and C references and then assembled into CDR3 clonotypes. Clonotype counts and gene usage diversity were analyzed with the tcR package in R. Raw mapping reads were checked after the RNA-seq reads had been mapped by STAR aligner version 2.5.3a onto the human GRCh37 genome. To test the effect of sequencing depth on detected clonotypes, IR-seq fastq files were randomly downsampled using Seqtk 1.3. The public reads were reanalyzed by TCRdb: fastp trimming at Q25, MiXCR alignment, in-frame beta chains only. All rows with the same CDR3 protein become a single entry with the most common DNA and genes. In this record, the V and J calls reflect TCRdb's handling and not the investigators' own analysis. The sample records 90,000 or so distinct CDR3 sequences, 20% to 25% of which are singletons. The biggest ten clones account for 10% to 12% of the sample.

The data stem from a study of read filtering for tumor transcriptome and immune sequencing (dated by TCRdb to the early 2020s). Study-level background: The cohort consisted of some 16 male and under 15 female patients, with a mean age of roughly 70 years and an age range of roughly 45 to 85. One of the main goals was to work out a read-filtering strategy for immune repertoire data, in particular whether clonotypes backed by only a single read should be removed. TCR repertoires obtained by targeted immune repertoire sequencing and by bulk whole-transcriptome sequencing performed on the same bone marrow samples were compared. Per sample, about 4.05 to 11 million TCR-region mapped reads were obtained with IR-seq, compared with only roughly 75 to 1,400 with RNA-seq. By revised international staging, 8 or 9 patients were R-ISS I, 16 were R-ISS II and 6 or 7 were R-ISS III. After DNase treatment, whole-transcriptome libraries were prepared using the TruSeq RNA Access Library Prep Kit.

Every patient had bone marrow sampled at the time of active disease. Bone marrow mononuclear cells were isolated by Ficoll-Hypaque density gradient centrifugation. Myeloma plasma cells were removed and CD138-negative cells were collected by negative selection after labeling with CD138 magnetic microbeads on a MACS separator. The purity of the isolated cells was checked by flow cytometry with CD138 antibodies on an Attune NxT. Total RNA was extracted with TRIzol reagent and quantified with a NanoDrop spectrophotometer. For each patient, paired RNA-seq and IR-seq were run on the CD138-negative bone marrow sample from that patient. On the study overall, not on this receptor specifically: The sorted CD138-negative fraction was a mixed bone marrow immune population, not purified T cells. Clonotypes were captured by IR-seq at much higher depth and more reliably than by RNA-seq, and smaller IR-seq throughput was sufficient for identification of most shared clonotypes. In IR-seq, about 82% of clonotypes but about 4% of total reads were represented by single-read clonotypes, whereas in RNA-seq, approximately 70% of clonotypes and approximately 45% of reads were represented by single-read clonotypes. The correlation between IR-seq and RNA-seq shared clonotype proportions rose when single-read clonotypes were removed.

Material: a population of CD138-negative cells sorted from bone marrow. According to the study, the label for this sample's cell subset or site signals: bone marrow mononuclear cells depleted of CD138+ plasma/myeloma cells by negative magnetic selection. This TCR came from a donor aged 40 or over with multiple myeloma. This sequence uses TRBV2 and TRBJ1-1, with 9 central nucleotides matching TRBD1. For the CDR3, the sequence is CASLTPTGGRLNAEAFF. The nucleotide sequence is given as TGTGCCAGCTTAACCCCGACAGGGGGTCGGTTGAACGCTGAAGCTTTCTTT.